Listed below are T cell receptor beta chains from one sample, sequenced in a study of blood T cell repertoires in COVID-19. Profiling relied on immunoSEQ multiplex PCR, and the TCRdb table lists in-frame clones only, not all of them. There are about 100,000 clones in the sample; 80% to 90% occur only once, and around 2.2% lies in the top ten. Sequencing input: peripheral blood. All receptors derive from a human donor in a cohort sampled during active COVID-19. The CDR3 runs from the conserved cysteine through the conserved F or W. D genes are given only for firm matches. The listing skips clone size in some rows; elsewhere it reads once, few, many or a size class.

cdr3_nt: TGTGCCAGCAGCATCCCAGGGACAGACGCTAACTATGGCTACACCTTC
cdr3_aa: CASSIPGTDANYGYTF
v_call: TRBV9
clone_size: .
d_call: TRBD1
j_call: TRBJ1-2

cdr3_nt: TGTGCCAGCAGCCGCGGGACAGAGGACACTGAAGCTTTCTTT
cdr3_aa: CASSRGTEDTEAFF
v_call: TRBV7-3
clone_size: .
d_call: TRBD1
j_call: TRBJ1-1

cdr3_nt: TGTGCCAGCAGCCAAGAATCCGCTAATAGCATCTATAGCTACAATGAGCAGTTCTTC
cdr3_aa: CASSQESANSIYSYNEQFF
v_call: TRBV3-1/TRBV3-2
clone_size: .
d_call: .
j_call: TRBJ2-1

cdr3_nt: TGTGCCAGCAGTTACGGCGGGACCCACCGGGATACGCAGTATTTT
cdr3_aa: CASSYGGTHRDTQYF
v_call: TRBV6-2/TRBV6-3
clone_size: .
d_call: .
j_call: TRBJ2-3

cdr3_nt: TGTGCCATCAGCACAGGGGGCGGGCAGCCCCAGCATTTT
cdr3_aa: CAISTGGGQPQHF
v_call: TRBV10-3
clone_size: .
d_call: TRBD1
j_call: TRBJ1-5

cdr3_nt: TGTGCCAGCAGCTCCGCCCCACAGCAGATTCAGTACTTC
cdr3_aa: CASSSAPQQIQYF
v_call: TRBV3-1/TRBV3-2
clone_size: .
d_call: .
j_call: TRBJ2-4

cdr3_nt: TGTGCCAGCAGTGAAGGACAGGGCGCTAACTATGGCTACACCTTC
cdr3_aa: CASSEGQGANYGYTF
v_call: TRBV6-1
clone_size: .
d_call: TRBD1
j_call: TRBJ1-2

cdr3_nt: TGTGCCAGCAGTCCGTACAGGGGACACACTGAAGCTTTCTTT
cdr3_aa: CASSPYRGHTEAFF
v_call: TRBV6-5
clone_size: .
d_call: TRBD1
j_call: TRBJ1-1

cdr3_nt: TGCAGCGTTGTGTACTTGAACACTGAAGCTTTCTTT
cdr3_aa: CSVVYLNTEAFF
v_call: TRBV29-1
clone_size: .
d_call: .
j_call: TRBJ1-1

cdr3_nt: TGTGCCAGCAGTGAGGGCTGGGGGGAAACTGAAGCTTTCTTT
cdr3_aa: CASSEGWGETEAFF
v_call: TRBV2
clone_size: .
d_call: .
j_call: TRBJ1-1

cdr3_nt: TGTGCCAGCAGTTTAGCCCGGACAGTCCAGGGCGAGCAGTACTTC
cdr3_aa: CASSLARTVQGEQYF
v_call: TRBV27
clone_size: .
d_call: .
j_call: TRBJ2-7

cdr3_nt: TGTGCCAGCAGCTTGGGGCGACAGGGCGACTACGAGCAGTACTTC
cdr3_aa: CASSLGRQGDYEQYF
v_call: TRBV5-4
clone_size: .
d_call: TRBD1
j_call: TRBJ2-7

cdr3_nt: TGTGCCAGCAGCGCGACAGGAACTAATGAAAAACTGTTTTTT
cdr3_aa: CASSATGTNEKLFF
v_call: TRBV9
clone_size: .
d_call: .
j_call: TRBJ1-4

cdr3_nt: TGCGCCAGCAGCTTGGGAGGGGGCTCCTACGAGCAGTACTTC
cdr3_aa: CASSLGGGSYEQYF
v_call: TRBV5-1
clone_size: .
d_call: .
j_call: TRBJ2-7

cdr3_nt: TGTGCCAGCAGTCTGGAGACAGGCCTACGCACAGATACGCAGTATTTT
cdr3_aa: CASSLETGLRTDTQYF
v_call: TRBV13
clone_size: .
d_call: .
j_call: TRBJ2-3

cdr3_nt: TGTGCCAGCTCACCAGCAACTAGCGGGCCGAATGAGCAGTTCTTC
cdr3_aa: CASSPATSGPNEQFF
v_call: TRBV18
clone_size: .
d_call: TRBD2
j_call: TRBJ2-1

cdr3_nt: TGTGCCAGCAGTTGGGACAGGGACAATGAGCAGTTCTTC
cdr3_aa: CASSWDRDNEQFF
v_call: TRBV12-3/TRBV12-4
clone_size: .
d_call: TRBD1
j_call: TRBJ2-1

cdr3_nt: TGTGCCAGCAGTTATGGCGGCACTTCTAACTATGGCTACACCTTC
cdr3_aa: CASSYGGTSNYGYTF
v_call: TRBV6-2/TRBV6-3
clone_size: few
d_call: .
j_call: TRBJ1-2

cdr3_nt: TGTGCCAGCAGTGGAGAACAGAGCTCTGGAAACACCATATATTTT
cdr3_aa: CASSGEQSSGNTIYF
v_call: TRBV2
clone_size: .
d_call: .
j_call: TRBJ1-3

cdr3_nt: TGTGCCACCTACAGGGAACCTGGAAACACCATATATTTT
cdr3_aa: CATYREPGNTIYF
v_call: TRBV2
clone_size: .
d_call: .
j_call: TRBJ1-3

cdr3_nt: TGTGCCAGCAGCCTCCAGACGTGGGGTAGCGGGGAAAGCTCCTACGAGCAGTACTTC
cdr3_aa: CASSLQTWGSGESSYEQYF
v_call: TRBV13
clone_size: .
d_call: TRBD2
j_call: TRBJ2-7

cdr3_nt: TGTGCCAGCAGTGACCCCACTCACCCCCTAGCGGAGGGCGTCCTTTACAATGAGCAGTTCTTC
cdr3_aa: CASSDPTHPLAEGVLYNEQFF
v_call: TRBV6-4
clone_size: .
d_call: TRBD2
j_call: TRBJ2-1

cdr3_nt: TGTGCCACCAGTGACGGGGGGGACCCGAGCTCCTACGAGCAGTACTTC
cdr3_aa: CATSDGGDPSSYEQYF
v_call: TRBV24-1
clone_size: once
d_call: TRBD2
j_call: TRBJ2-7

cdr3_nt: TGTGCCAGCACCTCTCTTGATCAGCCCCAGCATTTT
cdr3_aa: CASTSLDQPQHF
v_call: TRBV7-2
clone_size: .
d_call: .
j_call: TRBJ1-5

cdr3_nt: TGCGCCAGCAGCTCCCAGGGGACCACTGAAGCTTTCTTT
cdr3_aa: CASSSQGTTEAFF
v_call: TRBV5-1
clone_size: .
d_call: .
j_call: TRBJ1-1

cdr3_nt: TGTGCCAGCAGCTTCCCCGGGACAGGCGGCGGAGATACGCAGTATTTT
cdr3_aa: CASSFPGTGGGDTQYF
v_call: TRBV5-4
clone_size: few
d_call: TRBD1
j_call: TRBJ2-3

cdr3_nt: TGCAGTGCTAAACGGGGTTACGAGCAGTACTTC
cdr3_aa: CSAKRGYEQYF
v_call: TRBV20-1
clone_size: .
d_call: .
j_call: TRBJ2-7

cdr3_nt: TGTGCCAGCAGCTTCCTAGCGGGAGTTAGCACAGATACGCAGTATTTT
cdr3_aa: CASSFLAGVSTDTQYF
v_call: TRBV7-3
clone_size: .
d_call: TRBD2
j_call: TRBJ2-3

cdr3_nt: TGTGCCAGCTCAGCAACACAGACTGAAAAACTGTTTTTT
cdr3_aa: CASSATQTEKLFF
v_call: TRBV18
clone_size: few
d_call: .
j_call: TRBJ1-4

cdr3_nt: TGTGCCAGTAGTACCGTGACAGGGAACGACAATGAGCAGTTCTTC
cdr3_aa: CASSTVTGNDNEQFF
v_call: TRBV19
clone_size: .
d_call: TRBD1
j_call: TRBJ2-1

cdr3_nt: TGTGCCAGCAGCTTATCCAGGGGAGCCTACAATGAGCAGTTCTTC
cdr3_aa: CASSLSRGAYNEQFF
v_call: TRBV7-3
clone_size: .
d_call: .
j_call: TRBJ2-1

cdr3_nt: TGTGCCAGTGGCCAGAATAGCAATCAGCCCCAGCATTTT
cdr3_aa: CASGQNSNQPQHF
v_call: TRBV19
clone_size: .
d_call: .
j_call: TRBJ1-5

cdr3_nt: TGTGCCAGCGGCTCTCGGGGGGGGGCCTTCGGTGAAAAACTGTTTTTT
cdr3_aa: CASGSRGGAFGEKLFF
v_call: TRBV27
clone_size: .
d_call: .
j_call: TRBJ1-4

cdr3_nt: TGTGCCAGTAGTACAGCCCAGGGTCCCTACGAGCAGTACTTC
cdr3_aa: CASSTAQGPYEQYF
v_call: TRBV19
clone_size: .
d_call: .
j_call: TRBJ2-7

cdr3_nt: TGTGCCAGCAGTGCCACCGGGAATGAGCAGTTCTTC
cdr3_aa: CASSATGNEQFF
v_call: TRBV2
clone_size: .
d_call: .
j_call: TRBJ2-1

cdr3_nt: TGTGCCAGCAGTTTAAGGGACAGACGCGGCTACACCTTC
cdr3_aa: CASSLRDRRGYTF
v_call: TRBV28
clone_size: few
d_call: TRBD1
j_call: TRBJ1-2

cdr3_nt: TGCGCCAGCAGCTTGGTTGGAGGGGCTACGGGCTCCTACGAGCAGTACTTC
cdr3_aa: CASSLVGGATGSYEQYF
v_call: TRBV5-1
clone_size: .
d_call: .
j_call: TRBJ2-7

cdr3_nt: TGTGCCAGCAGTGAACAGGGTTACACCGGGGAGCTGTTTTTT
cdr3_aa: CASSEQGYTGELFF
v_call: TRBV2
clone_size: .
d_call: .
j_call: TRBJ2-2

cdr3_nt: TGCAGCGTTGAGATCCCGGGACTCACCTCCTACGAGCAGTACTTC
cdr3_aa: CSVEIPGLTSYEQYF
v_call: TRBV29-1
clone_size: .
d_call: .
j_call: TRBJ2-7

cdr3_nt: TGTGCCAGCAAAACTCCCGGGACAGCTCAAGAGACCCAGTACTTC
cdr3_aa: CASKTPGTAQETQYF
v_call: TRBV28
clone_size: .
d_call: TRBD1
j_call: TRBJ2-5

cdr3_nt: TGCGCCAGCAGCTTGGGACAGTCTCAAGAGACCCAGTACTTC
cdr3_aa: CASSLGQSQETQYF
v_call: TRBV5-1
clone_size: .
d_call: .
j_call: TRBJ2-5

cdr3_nt: TGTGCCAGCAGCTTGTACCCCACAGGGAACTATGGCTACACCTTC
cdr3_aa: CASSLYPTGNYGYTF
v_call: TRBV5-4
clone_size: few
d_call: .
j_call: TRBJ1-2

cdr3_nt: TGTGCCTGGAGCCTGGGGACAGATGAAAAACTGTTTTTT
cdr3_aa: CAWSLGTDEKLFF
v_call: TRBV30
clone_size: .
d_call: TRBD1
j_call: TRBJ1-4

cdr3_nt: TGTGCCAGCAGCCAAGATTCGGGGACTAGCGGGAGTTCCTACAATGAGCAGTTCTTC
cdr3_aa: CASSQDSGTSGSSYNEQFF
v_call: TRBV3-1/TRBV3-2
clone_size: .
d_call: TRBD2
j_call: TRBJ2-1

cdr3_nt: TGTGCCAGCAGCTCCCAAGAGACCCAGTACTTC
cdr3_aa: CASSSQETQYF
v_call: TRBV2
clone_size: once
d_call: .
j_call: TRBJ2-5